This T cell receptor (beta chain) was observed in a study of blood T cell repertoires in COVID-19. Study summary: There were acute and convalescent COVID-19 samples, and they came from the United States, Italy and Spain. T cells, B-cell-depleted T cells, or PBMCs provided the cDNA or gDNA that served as material.

This CDR3 is built from 12 residues. Trimming removed 3 bases at V and 7 bases at J, with 7 bases between. Per germline, CDR1 SGDLS and CDR2 YYNGEE. Source study methods: How many nucleated cells were present was estimated from reference gene primer amplification. Repertoires were generated with immunoSEQ multiplex PCR, while TCRdb's copy carries only in-frame clones and drops some. That table gives V, J and clone size, and the DNA gave D and trimming. The sample includes some 110,000 clones, 82% seen only once; the top ten take roughly 7.9%. The clonotype comes from a man between 65 and 79 years old with acute or convalescent COVID-19. The rearrangement uses TRBV9 and TRBJ2-2; perhaps TRBD2 as D (5 bases). The sequenced sample consisted of peripheral blood. The CDR3 sequence: CASSGTLGELFF. The CDR3 nucleotides read TGTGCCAGCAGCGGGACTCTCGGGGAGCTGTTTTTT.